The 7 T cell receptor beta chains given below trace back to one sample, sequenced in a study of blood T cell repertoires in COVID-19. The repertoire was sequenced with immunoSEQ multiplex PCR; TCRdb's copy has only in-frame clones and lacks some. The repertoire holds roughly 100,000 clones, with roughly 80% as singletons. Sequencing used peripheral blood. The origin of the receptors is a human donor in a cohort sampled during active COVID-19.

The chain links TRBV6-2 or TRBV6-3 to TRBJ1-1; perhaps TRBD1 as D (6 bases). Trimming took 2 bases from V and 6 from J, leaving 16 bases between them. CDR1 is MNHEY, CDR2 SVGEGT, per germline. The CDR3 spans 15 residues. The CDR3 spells CASSYARQVASEAFF. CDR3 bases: TGTGCCAGCAGTTACGCAAGACAGGTAGCCTCTGAAGCTTTCTTT.

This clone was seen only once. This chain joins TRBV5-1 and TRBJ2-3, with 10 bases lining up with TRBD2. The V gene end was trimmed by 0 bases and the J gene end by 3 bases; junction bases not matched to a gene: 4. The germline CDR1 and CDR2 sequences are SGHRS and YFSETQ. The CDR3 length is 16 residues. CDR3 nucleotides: TGCGCCAGCAGCTTGGAACTAGCGGGGCCGACAGATACGCAGTATTTT. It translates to CASSLELAGPTDTQYF.

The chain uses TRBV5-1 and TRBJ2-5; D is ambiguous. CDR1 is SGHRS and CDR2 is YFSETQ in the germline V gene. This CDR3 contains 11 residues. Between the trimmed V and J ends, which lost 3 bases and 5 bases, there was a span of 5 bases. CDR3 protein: CASSSRETQYF. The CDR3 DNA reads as TGCGCCAGCAGCTCGCGGGAGACCCAGTACTTC.

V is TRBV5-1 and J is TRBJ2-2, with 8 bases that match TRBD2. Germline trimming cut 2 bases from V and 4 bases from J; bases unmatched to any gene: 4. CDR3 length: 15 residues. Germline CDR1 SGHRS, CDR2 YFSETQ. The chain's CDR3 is CASSLVAGLTGELFF. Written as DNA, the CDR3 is TGCGCCAGCAGCTTAGTAGCGGGGCTCACCGGGGAGCTGTTTTTT.

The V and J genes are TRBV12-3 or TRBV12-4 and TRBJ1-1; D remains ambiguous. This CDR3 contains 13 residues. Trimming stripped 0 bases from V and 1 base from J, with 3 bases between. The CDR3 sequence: CASSLAGNTEAFF. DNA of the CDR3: TGTGCCAGCAGTTTAGCCGGGAACACTGAAGCTTTCTTT.

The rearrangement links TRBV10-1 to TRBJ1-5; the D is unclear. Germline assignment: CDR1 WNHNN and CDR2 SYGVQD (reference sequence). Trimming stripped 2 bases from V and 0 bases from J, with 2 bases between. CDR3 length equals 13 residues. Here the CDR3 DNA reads TGCGCCAGCAGTGAGCGTAGCAATCAGCCCCAGCATTTT. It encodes CASSERSNQPQHF.

CDR3 coding DNA: TGCAGCGTGCACCAGGGAAACTATGGCTACACCTTC. Translation gives CSVHQGNYGYTF. The chain joins TRBV29-1 to TRBJ1-2, with TRBD1 as a possible D gene (5 bases). The germline V gene has CDR1 SQVTM and CDR2 ANQGSEA. V lost 6 bases and J lost 2, with 10 bases in between. The CDR3 contains 12 residues.